This TCR beta chain was sequenced during a study of cytomegalovirus exposure and HLA in healthy donors. Whole-study results and caveats: The later analysis indicated that the majority of CMV-associated TCR beta chains appeared HLA-restricted. A missense DCLRE1C variant was associated with V- and J-gene trimming of TCR beta chains in a later analysis, and an independent cohort replicated the association. In vitro checks showed that three CMV-associated chains really do target CMV antigens.

PCR was performed using 60 Vbeta and 13 Jbeta primers. Assay: immunoSEQ multiplex PCR; the TCRdb copy retains only in-frame clones and omits some. Here the sample spans approximately 150,000 clones, around 72% being singletons. For this clone: No antigen is known for it. One end of the junction varies from germline; a read error may be responsible.

From germline, CDR1 is MNHNS and CDR2 SASEGT. The CDR3 spans 17 residues. The sequenced sample was PBMCs. The receptor was derived from a woman younger than 30 in good health and CMV-seronegative. The chain has TRBV6-1 and TRBJ1-5, with D unclear. The CDR3 DNA sequence: TGTGTCAGCAGTGAAGCCCCCAGATATATTAGCAATCAGCCCCAGCATTTT. This translates into CVSSEAPRYISNQPQHF.